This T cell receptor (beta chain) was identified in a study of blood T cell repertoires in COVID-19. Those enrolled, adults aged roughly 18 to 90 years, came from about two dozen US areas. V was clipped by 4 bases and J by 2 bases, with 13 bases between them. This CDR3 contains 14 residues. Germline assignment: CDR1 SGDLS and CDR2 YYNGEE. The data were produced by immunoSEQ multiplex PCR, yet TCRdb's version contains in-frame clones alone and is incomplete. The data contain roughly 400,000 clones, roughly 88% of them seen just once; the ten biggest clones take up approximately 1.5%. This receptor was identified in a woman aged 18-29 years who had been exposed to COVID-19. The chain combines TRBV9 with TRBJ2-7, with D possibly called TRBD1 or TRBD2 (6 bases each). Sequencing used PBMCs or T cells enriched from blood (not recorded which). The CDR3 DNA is TGTGCCAGCAGCCTAGCGACAGGCCCCTACGAGCAGTACTTC. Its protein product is CASSLATGPYEQYF.